These T cell receptor beta chains were read from a single sample in a study of radiation and T cells in renal cell carcinoma. Generated by immunoSEQ multiplex PCR, the TCRdb table keeps only in-frame clones and is missing some. The repertoire holds around 100,000 clones, with around 80% as singletons. Material: blood, obtained from a patient whose treatment included radiotherapy and nephrectomy. These receptors were collected from a man aged 55 to 69 with renal cell carcinoma. CDR3s include the opening cysteine and the closing phenylalanine or tryptophan. Fields, in order: clone size, J gene, V gene, D gene, CDR3 protein, CDR3 DNA. The D gene is left open where the match is weak. Not all rows give a size; the values are once, few, many and, for expanded clones, a class.

NA,TRBJ1-5,TRBV7-8,NA,CASSLGIQNSNQPQHF,TGTGCCAGCAGCTTAGGAATACAGAATAGCAATCAGCCCCAGCATTTT
NA,TRBJ2-1,TRBV14,TRBD2,CASSQDIAGGSNEQFF,TGTGCCAGCAGCCAAGATATAGCGGGAGGCTCCAATGAGCAGTTCTTC
NA,TRBJ2-7,TRBV5-6,NA,CASSFGSSSYEQYF,TGTGCCAGCAGCTTTGGCAGCAGCTCCTACGAGCAGTACTTC
NA,TRBJ1-2,TRBV9,TRBD1,CASRVPDRGYPYGYTF,TGTGCCAGCAGGGTCCCTGACAGGGGGTACCCCTATGGCTACACCTTC
NA,TRBJ1-1,TRBV2,NA,CASSGTATRGNTEAFF,TGTGCCAGCAGTGGGACAGCCACCAGGGGGAACACTGAAGCTTTCTTT
NA,TRBJ2-7,TRBV5-1,NA,CASSLMTFPGAPYEQYF,TGCGCCAGCAGCTTGATGACTTTTCCGGGGGCCCCCTACGAGCAGTACTTC
once,TRBJ2-7,TRBV28,NA,CASSRSYEQYF,TGTGCCAGCAGCCGCAGTTACGAGCAGTACTTC
NA,TRBJ2-1,TRBV5-1,TRBD2,CASSLATGTSVGEQFF,TGCGCCAGCAGCTTGGCAACGGGTACTAGCGTAGGGGAGCAGTTCTTC
NA,TRBJ2-4,TRBV6-6,NA,CASSAVRARNIQYF,TGTGCCAGCAGTGCCGTGAGGGCGAGAAACATTCAGTACTTC
few,TRBJ1-1,TRBV18,NA,CASSPNQRLNTEAFF,TGTGCCAGCTCACCAAATCAGAGGCTGAACACTGAAGCTTTCTTT
NA,TRBJ1-3,TRBV11-2,NA,CASRGRANTIYF,TGTGCCAGCCGGGGGCGGGCGAACACCATATATTTT
NA,TRBJ2-6,TRBV19,NA,CASSIQGLGGANVLTF,TGTGCCAGTAGTATCCAGGGCCTGGGGGGGGCCAACGTCCTGACTTTC
NA,TRBJ2-3,TRBV9,TRBD2,CASSASVAGGTDTQYF,TGTGCCAGCAGCGCTAGCGTAGCGGGCGGCACAGATACGCAGTATTTT
NA,TRBJ2-7,TRBV2,TRBD2,CASSDPGRARSYEQYF,TGTGCCAGCAGTGACCCCGGGAGGGCCCGGTCCTACGAGCAGTACTTC
NA,TRBJ2-1,TRBV11-2,NA,CASSSRGTYNEQFF,TGTGCCAGCAGCTCCCGCGGGACCTACAATGAGCAGTTCTTC
NA,TRBJ1-3,TRBV19,TRBD1,CASSQGTGRFGNTIYF,TGTGCCAGTAGCCAAGGGACAGGCCGATTCGGAAACACCATATATTTT
NA,TRBJ2-1,TRBV7-7,NA,CASSLGGMYNEQFF,TGTGCCAGCAGCCTAGGCGGAATGTACAATGAGCAGTTCTTC
many,TRBJ1-2,TRBV30,TRBD1,CAWRRDRAINYGYTF,TGTGCCTGGCGGAGGGACAGGGCCATAAACTATGGCTACACCTTC
NA,TRBJ1-2,TRBV4-2,NA,CASSQDPGADYGYTF,TGTGCCAGCAGCCAAGATCCCGGGGCCGACTATGGCTACACCTTC
NA,TRBJ2-2,TRBV9,NA,CASSFRLVGELFF,TGTGCCAGCAGCTTTCGACTAGTCGGGGAGCTGTTTTTT
once,TRBJ1-2,TRBV7-9,NA,CASSPAWGGAGYGYTF,TGTGCCAGCAGCCCCGCGTGGGGGGGCGCTGGCTATGGCTACACCTTC
NA,TRBJ1-4,TRBV10-2,NA,CASLEKLFF,TGCGCCAGCCTAGAAAAACTGTTTTTT
NA,TRBJ2-7,TRBV5-5,NA,CASSLGPPYEQYF,TGTGCCAGCAGCTTGGGACCTCCATACGAGCAGTACTTC
NA,TRBJ2-5,TRBV7-2,NA,CASSSPPRAQYF,TGTGCCAGCAGCTCCCCGCCGCGGGCCCAGTACTTC
NA,TRBJ2-5,TRBV11-2,TRBD2,CASSQLAGGPMRQETQYF,TGTGCCAGCAGCCAACTAGCGGGAGGGCCGATGCGGCAAGAGACCCAGTACTTC
NA,TRBJ1-2,TRBV13,TRBD1,CASSLQGGAFEVPF,TGTGCCAGCAGCTTACAAGGGGGCGCGTTTGAGGTCCCTTTC
NA,TRBJ2-7,TRBV5-5,NA,CASSTGLGEQYF,TGTGCCAGCAGCACCGGACTGGGCGAGCAGTACTTC
NA,TRBJ2-7,TRBV5-6,TRBD1,CASSLGPLGQYYEQYF,TGTGCCAGCAGCTTGGGACCATTGGGACAGTACTACGAGCAGTACTTC
NA,TRBJ1-4,TRBV6-6,NA,CASTLSRARNEKLFF,TGTGCCAGCACCCTCAGTCGGGCCCGAAATGAAAAACTGTTTTTT
NA,TRBJ2-7,TRBV7-9,NA,CASSFGNEQYF,TGTGCCAGCAGCTTTGGGAACGAGCAGTACTTC
once,TRBJ1-4,TRBV7-2,NA,CASSLRASGEKLFF,TGTGCCAGCAGCCTCCGGGCCTCGGGTGAAAAACTGTTTTTT
NA,TRBJ2-6,TRBV10-2,TRBD2,CASSGLGTRAGANVLTF,TGCGCCAGCAGTGGACTGGGGACTAGGGCCGGGGCCAACGTCCTGACTTTC
NA,TRBJ2-1,TRBV10-1,TRBD2,CASSVGLAATNEQFF,TGCGCCAGCAGTGTGGGTCTAGCGGCCACTAATGAGCAGTTCTTC
few,TRBJ2-7,TRBV2,TRBD1,CASWGQGSYEQYF,TGTGCCAGCTGGGGACAGGGATCCTACGAGCAGTACTTC
once,TRBJ2-7,TRBV14,NA,CASSFRGGVGGSYEQYF,TGTGCCAGCAGCTTTAGAGGAGGGGTCGGGGGCTCCTACGAGCAGTACTTC
NA,TRBJ2-5,TRBV5-6,NA,CASSMVGVQETQYF,TGTGCCAGCAGTATGGTTGGGGTCCAAGAGACCCAGTACTTC
NA,TRBJ1-1,TRBV19,NA,CASSIRGVWDTEAFF,TGTGCCAGTAGTATAAGGGGAGTATGGGACACTGAAGCTTTCTTT
NA,TRBJ2-2,TRBV19,NA,CATKQPGPTTGELFF,TGTGCCACCAAACAACCGGGACCCACCACCGGGGAGCTGTTTTTT
NA,TRBJ2-2,TRBV25-1,NA,CASKWHNTGELFF,TGTGCCAGCAAATGGCATAACACCGGGGAGCTGTTTTTT
NA,TRBJ2-2,TRBV5-1,NA,CASSFLARTGELFF,TGCGCCAGCAGCTTTTTAGCGCGAACCGGGGAGCTGTTTTTT
NA,TRBJ1-1,TRBV10-2,NA,CASSPTQGTEAFF,TGCGCCAGCAGCCCCACCCAAGGTACTGAAGCTTTCTTT
NA,TRBJ1-1,TRBV19,NA,CASSTTGWTEAFF,TGTGCCAGTAGTACTACAGGGTGGACTGAAGCTTTCTTT
NA,TRBJ2-5,TRBV5-1,NA,CASSGTWNLDQETQYF,TGCGCCAGCAGCGGGACTTGGAATCTCGACCAAGAGACCCAGTACTTC
NA,TRBJ2-5,TRBV27,NA,CASSPTPGKVETQYF,TGTGCCAGCAGTCCCACCCCCGGGAAAGTGGAGACCCAGTACTTC
NA,TRBJ2-2,TRBV27,NA,CASRSDTGELFF,TGTGCCAGCAGATCCGACACCGGGGAGCTGTTTTTT